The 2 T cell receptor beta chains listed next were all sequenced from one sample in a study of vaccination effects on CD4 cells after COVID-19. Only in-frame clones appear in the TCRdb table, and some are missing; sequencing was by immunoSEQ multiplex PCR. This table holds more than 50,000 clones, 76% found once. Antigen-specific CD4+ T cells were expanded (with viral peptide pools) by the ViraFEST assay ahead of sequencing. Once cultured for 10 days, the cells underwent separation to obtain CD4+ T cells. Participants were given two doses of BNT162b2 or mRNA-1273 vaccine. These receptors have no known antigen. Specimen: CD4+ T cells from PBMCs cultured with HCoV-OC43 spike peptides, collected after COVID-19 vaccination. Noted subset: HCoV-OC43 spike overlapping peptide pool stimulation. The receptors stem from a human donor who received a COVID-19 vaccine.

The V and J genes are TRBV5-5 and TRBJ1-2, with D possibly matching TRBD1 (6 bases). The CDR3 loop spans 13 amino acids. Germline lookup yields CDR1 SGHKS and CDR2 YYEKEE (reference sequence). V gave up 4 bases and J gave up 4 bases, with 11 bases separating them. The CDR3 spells CASSPEDSYGYTF. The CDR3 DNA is TGTGCCAGCAGCCCTGAGGACAGCTATGGCTACACCTTC.

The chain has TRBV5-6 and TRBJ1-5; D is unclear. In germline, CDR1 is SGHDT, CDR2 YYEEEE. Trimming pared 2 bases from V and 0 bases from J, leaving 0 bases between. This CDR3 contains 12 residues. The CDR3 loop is CASSFSNQPQHF. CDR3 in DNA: TGTGCCAGCAGCTTTAGCAATCAGCCCCAGCATTTT.